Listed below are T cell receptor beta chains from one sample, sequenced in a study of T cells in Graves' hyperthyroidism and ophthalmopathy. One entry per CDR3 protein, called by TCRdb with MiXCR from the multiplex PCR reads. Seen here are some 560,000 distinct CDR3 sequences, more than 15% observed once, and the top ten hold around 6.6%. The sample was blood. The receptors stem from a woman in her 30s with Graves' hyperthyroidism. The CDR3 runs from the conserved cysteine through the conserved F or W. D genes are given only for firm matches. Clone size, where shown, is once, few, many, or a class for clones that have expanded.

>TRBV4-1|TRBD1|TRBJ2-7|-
CASSRPGQSPEQYF
TGCGCCAGCAGCAGACCGGGACAGAGCCCAGAGCAGTACTTC
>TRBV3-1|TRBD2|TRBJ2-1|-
CASSQDPPLAGVGLVDEQFF
TGTGCCAGCAGCCAAGATCCTCCCCTAGCGGGAGTGGGTTTGGTCGATGAGCAGTTCTTC
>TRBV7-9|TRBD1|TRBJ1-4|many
CASSLTGQENEKLFF
TGCGCCAGCAGCTTGACCGGACAGGAGAATGAAAAACTGTTTTTT
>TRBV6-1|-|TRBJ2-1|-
CASSEPLGEQFF
TGTGCCAGCAGTGAACCCCTCGGTGAGCAGTTCTTC
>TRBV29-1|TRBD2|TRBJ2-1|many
CSVGLAGSIAEQFF
TGCAGCGTTGGACTAGCGGGTAGCATCGCTGAGCAGTTCTTC
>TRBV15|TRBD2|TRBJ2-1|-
CATSIPSGSNEQFF
TGTGCCACCAGCATCCCTAGCGGGAGCAATGAGCAGTTCTTC
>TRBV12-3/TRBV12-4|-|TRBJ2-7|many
CASSPSGPSEQYF
TGTGCCAGCAGCCCTTCGGGACCCAGCGAGCAGTACTTC
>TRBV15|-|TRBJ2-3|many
CATSRDDRQGRDTQYF
TGTGCCACCAGCAGAGACGATCGGCAGGGAAGAGATACGCAGTATTTT
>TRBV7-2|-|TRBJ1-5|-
CASSLHSGAQPQHF
TGTGCCAGCAGCTTACATTCCGGGGCTCAGCCCCAGCATTTT
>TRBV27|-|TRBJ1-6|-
CASSLGRNYNSPLHF
TGTGCCAGCAGTTTAGGAAGAAATTATAATTCACCCCTCCACTTT
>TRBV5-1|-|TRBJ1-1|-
CASSLGRDVRTEAFF
TGCGCCAGCAGCTTGGGCAGAGACGTTCGCACTGAAGCTTTCTTT
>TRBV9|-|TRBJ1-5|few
CASSRGIGNQPQHF
TGTGCCAGCAGCCGGGGAATCGGCAATCAGCCCCAGCATTTT
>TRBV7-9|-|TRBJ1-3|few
CASTYRVAGNTIYF
TGTGCCAGCACCTACAGGGTAGCTGGAAACACCATATATTTT
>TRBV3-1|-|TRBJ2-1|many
CASSQGDWAYNEQFF
TGTGCCAGCAGCCAAGGGGACTGGGCATACAATGAGCAGTTCTTC
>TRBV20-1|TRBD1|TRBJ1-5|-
CSARQGDNQPQHF
TGCAGTGCTAGGCAGGGGGATAATCAGCCCCAGCATTTT
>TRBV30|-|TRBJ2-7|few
CAWSVSVSYEQYF
TGTGCCTGGAGTGTCTCAGTCTCCTACGAGCAGTACTTC
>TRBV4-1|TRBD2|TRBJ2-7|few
CASSQTGTSDAEQYF
TGCGCCAGCAGCCAGACCGGGACTAGCGATGCCGAGCAGTACTTC
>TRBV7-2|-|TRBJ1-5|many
CASSLGGWESNQPQHF
TGTGCCAGCAGCTTAGGGGGTTGGGAAAGCAATCAGCCCCAGCATTTT
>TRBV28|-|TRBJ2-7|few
CASREQGHEQYF
TGTGCCAGCCGAGAACAGGGCCACGAGCAGTACTTC
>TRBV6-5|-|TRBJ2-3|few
CASSYLGLPPLSTTDTQYF
TGTGCCAGCAGTTACCTGGGACTTCCACCCCTTTCCACGACAGATACGCAGTATTTT
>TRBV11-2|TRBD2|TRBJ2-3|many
CASSSDTGGDTQYF
TGTGCCAGCAGCTCGGACACGGGGGGAGATACGCAGTATTTT
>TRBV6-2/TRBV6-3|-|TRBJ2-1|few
CASSYNLLRDSGYNEQFF
TGTGCCAGCAGTTACAACCTTCTGAGGGATTCAGGGTACAATGAGCAGTTCTTC
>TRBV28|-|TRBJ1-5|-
CASWRPGGGPQHF
TGTGCCAGCTGGCGGCCGGGGGGGGGGCCCCAGCATTTT
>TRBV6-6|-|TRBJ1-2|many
CASSYSKASYYGYTF
TGTGCCAGCAGTTACTCCAAGGCGTCCTACTATGGCTACACCTTC
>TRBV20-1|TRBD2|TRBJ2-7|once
CSASSGTSGSGHEQYF
TGCAGTGCTAGCTCCGGGACTAGCGGGAGTGGGCACGAGCAGTACTTC
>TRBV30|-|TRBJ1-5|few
CAWSGITQPNQPQHF
TGTGCCTGGAGTGGCATAACCCAGCCCAATCAGCCCCAGCATTTT
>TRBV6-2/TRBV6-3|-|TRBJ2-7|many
CASTRPGVYEQYF
TGTGCCAGCACCCGCCCGGGCGTCTACGAGCAGTACTTC
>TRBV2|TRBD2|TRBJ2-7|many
CASRPSGGTYEQYF
TGTGCCAGCAGACCTAGCGGGGGAACCTACGAGCAGTACTTC
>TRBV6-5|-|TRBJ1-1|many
CASSYESTEAFF
TGTGCCAGCAGTTACGAGAGCACTGAAGCTTTCTTT
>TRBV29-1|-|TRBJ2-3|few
CSVTFAGEGGTDTQYF
TGCAGCGTTACCTTCGCGGGAGAGGGGGGCACAGATACGCAGTATTTT
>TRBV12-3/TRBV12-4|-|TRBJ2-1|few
CASSPLPNEQFF
TGTGCCAGCAGCCCATTACCCAATGAGCAGTTCTTC
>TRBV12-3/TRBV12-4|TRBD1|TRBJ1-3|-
CASSWPLGQSLNTIYF
TGTGCCAGCAGTTGGCCCTTGGGACAGAGTTTAAACACCATATATTTT
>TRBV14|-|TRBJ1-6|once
CASSREQVVNSPLHF
TGTGCCAGCAGCCGAGAACAGGTCGTGAATTCACCCCTCCACTTT
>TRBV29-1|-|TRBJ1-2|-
CSVESRYYGYTF
TGCAGCGTTGAGTCAAGATACTATGGCTACACCTTC
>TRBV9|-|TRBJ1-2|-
CASSVGGVSYGYTF
TGTGCCAGCAGCGTAGGGGGGGTGAGCTATGGCTACACCTTC
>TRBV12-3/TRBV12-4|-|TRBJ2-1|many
CASSLASWQFF
TGTGCCAGCAGTTTGGCTAGCTGGCAGTTCTTC
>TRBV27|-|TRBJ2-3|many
CASRDHSGSTQYF
TGTGCCAGCCGGGACCACTCCGGCAGTACGCAGTATTTT
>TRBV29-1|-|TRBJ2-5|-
CSVEGGEETQYF
TGCAGCGTTGAAGGGGGGGAAGAGACCCAGTACTTC
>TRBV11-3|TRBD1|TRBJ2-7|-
CASSSRQGVPYEQYF
TGTGCCAGCAGCTCGAGACAGGGGGTGCCCTACGAGCAGTACTTC
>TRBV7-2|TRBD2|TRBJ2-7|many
CASSLLAGGPYEQYF
TGTGCCAGCAGCTTACTAGCGGGAGGGCCATACGAGCAGTACTTC
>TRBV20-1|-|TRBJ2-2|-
CSARVFGELFF
TGCAGTGCTAGAGTTTTCGGGGAGCTGTTTTTT